Below, one T cell receptor beta chain is given with its context. In the study's own analysis: The authors estimated nucleated cell counts from reference gene primer amplification. This table comes from immunoSEQ multiplex PCR, and its TCRdb copy is limited to in-frame clones, with some not included. V, J and clone size were drawn from that table, and D and trimming were deduced from the DNA. The sample has over 200,000 clones; 91% are singletons. The data originate from a study of blood T cell repertoires in COVID-19. On the study more broadly: Researchers got acute and convalescent COVID-19 samples from the United States, Italy and Spain.

Residents of 24 US areas, aged about 18 to 89 years, made up the participants. Germline-derived CDR1 and CDR2 are GTSNPN and SVGIG (reference sequence). The length of the CDR3 is 14 residues. With V trimmed by 5 bases and J by 5 bases, 11 bases remained unmatched. The chain has TRBV30 and TRBJ2-5, with 7 bases matching TRBD1. The sequence derives from a human donor in a cohort exposed to, infected with or recovered from COVID-19 (not recorded which). The donor label of this sample is uncertain. The sample was PBMCs or T cells enriched from blood (not recorded which). CDR3 sequence reads: CAWENQGVSETQYF. In nucleotides, the CDR3 is TGTGCCTGGGAGAACCAGGGGGTCAGCGAGACCCAGTACTTC.